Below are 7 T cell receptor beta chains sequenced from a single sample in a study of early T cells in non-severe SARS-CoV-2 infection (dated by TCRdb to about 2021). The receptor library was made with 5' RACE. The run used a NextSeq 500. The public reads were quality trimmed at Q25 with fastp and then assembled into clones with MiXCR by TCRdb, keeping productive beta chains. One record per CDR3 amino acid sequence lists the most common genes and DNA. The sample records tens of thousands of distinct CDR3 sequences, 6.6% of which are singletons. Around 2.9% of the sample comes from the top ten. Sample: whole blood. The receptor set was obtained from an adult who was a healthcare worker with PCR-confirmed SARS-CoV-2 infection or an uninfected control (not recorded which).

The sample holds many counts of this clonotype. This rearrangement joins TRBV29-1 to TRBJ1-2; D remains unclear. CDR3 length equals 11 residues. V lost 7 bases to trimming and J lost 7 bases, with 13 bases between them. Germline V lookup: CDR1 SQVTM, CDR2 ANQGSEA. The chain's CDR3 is CSADGPSGYTF. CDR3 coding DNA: TGCAGCGCTGACGGACCTTCTGGCTACACCTTC.

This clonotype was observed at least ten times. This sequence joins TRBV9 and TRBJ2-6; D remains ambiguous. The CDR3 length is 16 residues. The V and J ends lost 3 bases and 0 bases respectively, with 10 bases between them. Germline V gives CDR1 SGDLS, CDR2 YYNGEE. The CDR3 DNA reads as TGTGCCAGCAGCGGGGGAAAGTCCTCTGGGGCCAACGTCCTGACTTTC. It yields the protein CASSGGKSSGANVLTF.

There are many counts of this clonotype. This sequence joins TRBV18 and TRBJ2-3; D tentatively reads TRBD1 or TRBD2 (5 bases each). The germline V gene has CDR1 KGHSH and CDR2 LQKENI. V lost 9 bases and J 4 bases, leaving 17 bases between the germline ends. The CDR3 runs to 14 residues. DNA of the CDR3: TGTGCCAGTAGTATAAAGGGGAGCTCAGATACGCAGTATTTT. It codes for CASSIKGSSDTQYF.

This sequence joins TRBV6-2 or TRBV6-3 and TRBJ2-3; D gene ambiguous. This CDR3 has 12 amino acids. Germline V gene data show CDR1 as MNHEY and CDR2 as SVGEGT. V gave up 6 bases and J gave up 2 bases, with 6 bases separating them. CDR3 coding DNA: TGTGCCAGCAGAAGTCACACAGATACGCAGTATTTT. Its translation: CASRSHTDTQYF.

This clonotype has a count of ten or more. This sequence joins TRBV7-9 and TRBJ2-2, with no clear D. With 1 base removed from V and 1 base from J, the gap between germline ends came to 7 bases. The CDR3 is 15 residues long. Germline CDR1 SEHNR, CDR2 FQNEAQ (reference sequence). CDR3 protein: CASSLGHQNTGELFF. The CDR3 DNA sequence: TGTGCCAGCAGCTTAGGGCATCAGAACACCGGGGAGCTGTTTTTT. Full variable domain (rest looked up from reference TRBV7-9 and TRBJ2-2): DTGVSQNPRHKITKRGQNVTFRCDPISEHNRLYWYRQTLGQGPEFLTYFQNEAQLEKSRLLSDRFSAERPKGSFSTLEIQRTEQGDSAMYLCASSLGHQNTGELFFGEGSRLTVL.

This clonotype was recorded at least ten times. Here the CDR3 DNA reads TGTGCCAGCAGCGTACGCCTGAATTCACCCCTCCACTTT. Protein: CASSVRLNSPLHF. The V call is TRBV9, the J call TRBJ1-6; D is unresolved. Trimming cost V 1 base and J 7 bases, with 6 bases left between them. This CDR3 has 13 amino acids. The germline gives CDR1 SGDLS, CDR2 YYNGEE.

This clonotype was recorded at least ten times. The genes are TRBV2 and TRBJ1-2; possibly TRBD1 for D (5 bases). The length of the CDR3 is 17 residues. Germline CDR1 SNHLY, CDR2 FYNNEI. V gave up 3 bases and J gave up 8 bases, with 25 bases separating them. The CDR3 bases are TGTGCCAGCAGTGATCCAACCACAGGCGCGCGACTCTTGGGCTACACCTTC. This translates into CASSDPTTGARLLGYTF. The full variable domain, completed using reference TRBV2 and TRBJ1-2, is EPEVTQTPSHQVTQMGQEVILRCVPISNHLYFYWYRQILGQKVEFLVSFYNNEISEKSEIFDDQFSVERPDGSNFTLKIRSTKLEDSAMYFCASSDPTTGARLLGYTFGSGTRLTVV.